The 13 T cell receptor beta chains given below trace back to one sample, sequenced in a study of shared clonotypes between healthy human individuals. The table came from immunoSEQ multiplex PCR; TCRdb's copy has only in-frame clones and leaves some out. In the table there are more than 1,200,000 clones, just under 99% of which are singletons. Sequencing input: naive CD4+ T cells sorted from blood. The sample's subset: CD45RA+ positively selected. The receptors were gathered from a man aged 30 to 39 in good health.

The V call is TRBV19, the J call TRBJ1-5; D remains unclear. Trimming pared 2 bases from V and 2 bases from J, leaving 10 bases between. The CDR3 covers 15 residues. The germline gives CDR1 LNHDA, CDR2 SQIVND (reference sequence). The CDR3 coding sequence is TGTGCCAGTAGTATAAGGTCAGGTCGCAATCAGCCCCAGCATTTT. It yields the protein CASSIRSGRNQPQHF.

The rearrangement links TRBV7-9 to TRBJ2-1, with D unclear. The germline V gene encodes CDR1 SEHNR and CDR2 FQNEAQ (reference sequence). V was shortened by 5 bases and J by 6 bases, with 14 bases between the two germline ends. This CDR3 is built from 14 residues. The CDR3 protein is CASSLDGRINEQFF. The CDR3 DNA sequence: TGTGCCAGCAGCCTCGACGGACGGATCAATGAGCAGTTCTTC.

The chain is built from TRBV29-1 and TRBJ1-2, with TRBD1 identical over 7 bases. CDR1 SQVTM and CDR2 ANQGSEA come from the germline V gene. The CDR3 extends over 12 amino acids. J gave up 5 bases and V 7 bases, and 7 bases lay outside the gene matches. CDR3 nucleotides: TGCAGCGCTACGGGACAGAATTATGGCTACACCTTC. It translates to CSATGQNYGYTF.

The J gene is TRBJ2-7, the V gene TRBV9; tentative D call: TRBD1 (5 bases). Germline CDR1 is SGDLS and CDR2 is YYNGEE. With 0 bases removed from V and 0 bases from J, the gap between germline ends came to 13 bases. The length of the CDR3 is 16 residues. The CDR3 sequence: CASSVEDSVASYEQYF. As DNA, the CDR3 is TGTGCCAGCAGCGTAGAAGACAGTGTTGCCTCCTACGAGCAGTACTTC.

The V and J genes are TRBV18 and TRBJ2-6, with D tentatively TRBD1 (5 bases). V dropped 5 bases and J dropped 2 bases, with 10 bases sitting between them. CDR3 length equals 15 residues. Germline V CDR1 and CDR2: KGHSH, LQKENI. CDR3 coding DNA: TGTGCCAGCTCATTCCAGGGTGCTGGGGCCAACGTCCTGACTTTC. This translates into CASSFQGAGANVLTF.

This sequence joins TRBV18 and TRBJ2-3; 10 positions agree with TRBD2. The CDR3 extends over 17 amino acids. The junction had 9 bases not matched to a gene; V was cut back by 1 base and J by 5 bases. Germline-derived CDR1 and CDR2 are KGHSH and LQKENI. CDR3 sequence (DNA): TGTGCCAGCTCACCACTCTCTAGCGGGAGATCGGTAGATACGCAGTATTTT. It encodes CASSPLSSGRSVDTQYF. Supplemented by reference TRBV18 and TRBJ2-3, the full variable domain reads NAGVMQNPRHLVRRRGQEARLRCSPMKGHSHVYWYRQLPEEGLKFMVYLQKENIIDESGMPKERFSAEFPKEGPSILRIQQVVRGDSAAYFCASSPLSSGRSVDTQYFGPGTRLTVL.

To note about this clone: The sample has other DNA sequences that encode this CDR3 too. V and J are TRBV18 and TRBJ2-1; TRBD2 agrees at 11 bases. V was pared by 2 bases and J by 4 bases, with 1 base of the junction left unmatched. CDR1 and CDR2 (germline): KGHSH, LQKENI. The CDR3 sequence is 15 residues long. The CDR3 loop is CASSPTSGSYNEQFF. CDR3 nucleotides: TGTGCCAGCTCACCAACTAGCGGGAGTTACAATGAGCAGTTCTTC.

The chain recombines TRBV5-1 with TRBJ1-3, with a weak D call TRBD1 (5 bases). Trimming stripped 4 bases from V and 3 bases from J, with 8 bases between. Germline CDR1 reads SGHRS; CDR2 reads YFSETQ. This CDR3 has 13 residues. The DNA of the CDR3 is TGCGCCAGCAGCGGGACCGTTGGAAACACCATATATTTT. This encodes CASSGTVGNTIYF.

This clone was seen once. V usage is TRBV5-6 and J usage is TRBJ2-5; 10 bases line up with TRBD2. This CDR3 region has 15 residues. The J segment lost 6 bases and the V segment lost 1 base, leaving 6 bases of the junction unmatched. The germline V gene encodes CDR1 SGHDT and CDR2 YYEEEE. The chain's CDR3 is CASSLLAGEVKTQYF. The CDR3 DNA follows: TGTGCCAGCAGCTTGCTAGCGGGAGAGGTGAAGACCCAGTACTTC.

J is TRBJ2-3 and V is TRBV4-3; D is uncertain. Per germline, CDR1 LGHNA and CDR2 YSLEER. This CDR3 has 15 residues. Trimming cost V 3 bases and J 3 bases, with 13 bases left between them. The CDR3 is CASSQSRGITDTQYF. In DNA, the CDR3 is TGCGCCAGCAGCCAGTCTCGTGGGATTACAGATACGCAGTATTTT.

The chain employs TRBV7-2 and TRBJ2-7, with 14 positions matching TRBD2. CDR1 is SGHTA, CDR2 FQGNSA, per germline. This CDR3 has 19 amino acids. V shed 5 bases and J 4 bases; nucleotides not matched to a gene: 16. In DNA form, the CDR3 reads TGTGCCAGCAGCCCCCGACTAGCGGGAGGGCTCGGTGGACTATACGAGCAGTACTTC. The encoded protein is CASSPRLAGGLGGLYEQYF.

This chain uses TRBV28 with TRBJ2-1; D not resolved. The V and J ends lost 6 bases and 2 bases respectively, with 8 bases between them. Germline V gene data show CDR1 as MDHEN and CDR2 as SYDVKM. The CDR3 runs to 13 residues. CDR3 sequence reads: CASRLTTYNEQFF. CDR3 nucleotides: TGTGCCAGCAGGTTGACGACCTACAATGAGCAGTTCTTC.

The chain has TRBV19 and TRBJ1-3; D call uncertain. The CDR3 contains 14 residues. Germline V lookup: CDR1 LNHDA, CDR2 SQIVND (reference sequence). V was pared by 3 bases and J by 1 base, with 7 bases between. The CDR3 loop is CASSIGLSGNTIYF. The CDR3 DNA sequence: TGTGCCAGTAGTATCGGTTTGTCTGGAAACACCATATATTTT.